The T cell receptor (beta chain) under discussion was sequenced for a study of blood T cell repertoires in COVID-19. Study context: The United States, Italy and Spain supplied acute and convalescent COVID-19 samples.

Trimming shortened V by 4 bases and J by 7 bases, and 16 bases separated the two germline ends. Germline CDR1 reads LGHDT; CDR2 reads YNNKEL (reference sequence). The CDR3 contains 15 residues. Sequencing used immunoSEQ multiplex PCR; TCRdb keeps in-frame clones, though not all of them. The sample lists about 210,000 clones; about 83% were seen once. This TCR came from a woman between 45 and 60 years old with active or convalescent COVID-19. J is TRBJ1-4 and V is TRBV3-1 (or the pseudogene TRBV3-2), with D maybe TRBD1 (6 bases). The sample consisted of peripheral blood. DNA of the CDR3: TGTGCCAGCAGCCTTCTCACAGGGCTGGGTGAAAAACTGTTTTTT. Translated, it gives CASSLLTGLGEKLFF.